The entry below gives a single T cell receptor beta chain sequence along with its context. Its antigen is not known. Sequencing used immunoSEQ multiplex PCR; TCRdb keeps in-frame clones, though not all of them. The sample includes about 130,000 clones, roughly 87% of them seen just once. The sample originates from a study of T cell responses to AZD1222 COVID-19 vaccine. V lost 5 bases, J lost 5 bases, and 8 bases lay in between. This CDR3 is 12 amino acids long. Germline lookup yields CDR1 SEHNR and CDR2 FQNEAQ (reference sequence). Study-level results: Spike-specific TCR repertoires showed rising breadth and depth after two AZD1222 doses. Close to half of all spike-specific TCRs reportedly target regions of the variants that are unmutated.

The sequencing used peripheral blood, collected on day 0 of AZD1222 vaccination. This receptor was identified in an adult in good health. The chain combines TRBV7-9 with TRBJ2-3; no firm D call. The CDR3 sequence is CASSPSGDTQYF. The CDR3 nucleotides are TGTGCCAGCAGCCCCTCGGGAGATACGCAGTATTTT. The variable domain in full, with the rest retrieved from reference TRBV7-9 and TRBJ2-3, is DTGVSQNPRHKITKRGQNVTFRCDPISEHNRLYWYRQTLGQGPEFLTYFQNEAQLEKSRLLSDRFSAERPKGSFSTLEIQRTEQGDSAMYLCASSPSGDTQYFGPGTRLTVL.